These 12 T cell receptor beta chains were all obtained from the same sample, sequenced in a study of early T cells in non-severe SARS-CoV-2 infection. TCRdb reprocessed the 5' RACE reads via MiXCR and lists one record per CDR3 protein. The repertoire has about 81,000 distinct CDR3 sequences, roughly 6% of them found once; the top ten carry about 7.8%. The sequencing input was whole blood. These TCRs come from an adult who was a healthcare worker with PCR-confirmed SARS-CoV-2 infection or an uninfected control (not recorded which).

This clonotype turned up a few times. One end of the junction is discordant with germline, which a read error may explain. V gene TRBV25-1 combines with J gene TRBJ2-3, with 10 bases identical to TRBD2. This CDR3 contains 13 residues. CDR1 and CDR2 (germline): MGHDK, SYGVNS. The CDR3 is CASSEQKRGGMNF. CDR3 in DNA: TGTGCCAGCAGTGAACAGAAGCGGGGGGGCATGAATTTT.

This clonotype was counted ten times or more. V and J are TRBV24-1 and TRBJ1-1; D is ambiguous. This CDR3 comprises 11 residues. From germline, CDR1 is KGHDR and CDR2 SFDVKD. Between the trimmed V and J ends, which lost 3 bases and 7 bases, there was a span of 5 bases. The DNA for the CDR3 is TGTGCCACCAGTGATGCAGGTGAAGCTTTCTTT. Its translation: CATSDAGEAFF.

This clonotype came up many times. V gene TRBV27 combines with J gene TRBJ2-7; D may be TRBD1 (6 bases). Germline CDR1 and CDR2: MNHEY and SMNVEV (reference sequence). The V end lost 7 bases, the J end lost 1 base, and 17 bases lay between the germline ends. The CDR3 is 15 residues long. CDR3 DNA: TGTGCCAGCAAACCGAGACAGGATGGTTCCTACGAGCAGTACTTC. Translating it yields CASKPRQDGSYEQYF.

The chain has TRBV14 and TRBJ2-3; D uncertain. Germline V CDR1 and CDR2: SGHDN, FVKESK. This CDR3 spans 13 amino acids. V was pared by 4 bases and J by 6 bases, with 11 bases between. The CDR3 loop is CASSRSLPDTQYF. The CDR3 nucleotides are TGTGCCAGCAGCCGATCCTTACCTGATACGCAGTATTTT. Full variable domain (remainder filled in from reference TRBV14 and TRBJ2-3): EAGVTQFPSHSVIEKGQTVTLRCDPISGHDNLYWYRRVMGKEIKFLLHFVKESKQDESGMPNNRFLAERTGGTYSTLKVQPAELEDSGVYFCASSRSLPDTQYFGPGTRLTVL.

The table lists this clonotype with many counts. The CDR3 region has the DNA TGTGCCAGCAGGGCGGACAGGGATAATTCACCCCTCCACTTT. Translation gives CASRADRDNSPLHF. The chain is built from TRBV6-5 and TRBJ1-6; 8 bases are a match to TRBD1. This CDR3 has 14 amino acids. Losses at the gene ends were 6 bases for V and 5 bases for J; bases not matched to a gene: 3. Germline V gene sequence: CDR1 MNHEY, CDR2 SVGAGI.

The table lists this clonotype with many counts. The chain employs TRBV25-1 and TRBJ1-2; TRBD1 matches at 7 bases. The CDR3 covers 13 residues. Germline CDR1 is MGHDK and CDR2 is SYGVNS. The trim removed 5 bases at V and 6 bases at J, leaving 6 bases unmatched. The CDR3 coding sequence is TGTGCCAGCAGTTACTCGGACAGGAATGGCTACACCTTC. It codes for CASSYSDRNGYTF.

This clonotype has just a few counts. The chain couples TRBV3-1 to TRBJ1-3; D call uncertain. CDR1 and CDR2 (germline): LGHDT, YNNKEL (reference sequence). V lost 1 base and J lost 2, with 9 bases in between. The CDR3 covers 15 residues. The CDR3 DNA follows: TGTGCCAGCAGCCAAGGTCGAAGGACTGGAAACACCATATATTTT. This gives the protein CASSQGRRTGNTIYF. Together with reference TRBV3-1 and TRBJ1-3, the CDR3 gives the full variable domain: DTAVSQTPKYLVTQMGNDKSIKCEQNLGHDTMYWYKQDSKKFLKIMFSYNNKELIINETVPNRFSPKSPDKAHLNLHINSLELGDSAVYFCASSQGRRTGNTIYFGEGSWLTVV.

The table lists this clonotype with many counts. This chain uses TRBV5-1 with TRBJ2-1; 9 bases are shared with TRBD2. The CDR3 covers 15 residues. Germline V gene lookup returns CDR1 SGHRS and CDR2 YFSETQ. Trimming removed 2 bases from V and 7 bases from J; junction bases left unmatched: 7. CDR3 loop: CASSFASGGRNEQFF. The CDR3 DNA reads TGCGCCAGCAGCTTTGCCAGCGGGGGGAGGAATGAGCAGTTCTTC.

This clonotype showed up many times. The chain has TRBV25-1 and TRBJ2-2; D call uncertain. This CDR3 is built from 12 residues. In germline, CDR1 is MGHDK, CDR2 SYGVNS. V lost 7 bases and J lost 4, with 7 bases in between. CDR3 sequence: CASNAVTGELFF. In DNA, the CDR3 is TGTGCCAGCAATGCGGTCACCGGGGAGCTGTTTTTT.

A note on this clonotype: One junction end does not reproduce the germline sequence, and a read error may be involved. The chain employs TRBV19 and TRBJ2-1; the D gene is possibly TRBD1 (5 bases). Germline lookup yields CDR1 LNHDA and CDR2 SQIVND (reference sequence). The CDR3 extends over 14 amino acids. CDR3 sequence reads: CASRKTVSYNERFF. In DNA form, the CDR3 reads TGTGCCAGCAGAAAGACAGTCTCCTACAATGAGCGGTTCTTC.

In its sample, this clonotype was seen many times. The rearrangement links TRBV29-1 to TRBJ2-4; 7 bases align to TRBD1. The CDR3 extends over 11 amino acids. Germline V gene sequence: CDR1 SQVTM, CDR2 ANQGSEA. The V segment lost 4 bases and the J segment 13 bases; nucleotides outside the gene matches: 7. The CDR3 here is CSVGDSNVQYF. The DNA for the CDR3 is TGCAGCGTTGGGGACAGCAATGTACAGTACTTC.

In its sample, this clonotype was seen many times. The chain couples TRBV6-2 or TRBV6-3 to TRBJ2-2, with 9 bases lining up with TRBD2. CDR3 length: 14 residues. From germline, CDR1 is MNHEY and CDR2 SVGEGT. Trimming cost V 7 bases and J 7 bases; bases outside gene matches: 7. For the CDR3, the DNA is TGTGCCAGCAAGTCTAGCGGGAATCTCGGGGAGCTGTTTTTT. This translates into CASKSSGNLGELFF.